The count of the clone carrying this T cell receptor (beta chain) is one. The data derive from a study of CD8 T cells in Susac syndrome. An amount of RNA that ranged from 0.5 to 1 ug was reverse transcribed with random hexamers. Amplification of TCR beta CDR3 was carried out by immunoSEQ multiplex PCR, which covered 54 Vbeta and 13 Jbeta segments. TCRdb re-called the immunoSEQ multiplex PCR reads through MiXCR, storing one row per CDR3 protein. The data hold about 250,000 distinct CDR3 sequences, with around 93% observed a single time. CDR3 length: 15 residues. Germline V gene sequence: CDR1 SGHRS, CDR2 YFSETQ. J lost 0 bases, V lost 0 bases, and 1 base had no gene match.

This chain uses TRBV5-1 with TRBJ2-5; 8 nucleotides agree with TRBD2. Sequenced input: CD4+ T cells from PBMCs. This TCR was sampled from a human donor with multiple sclerosis. This chain's CDR3 is CASSLGAGDQETQYF. CDR3 nucleotides: TGCGCCAGCAGCTTGGGAGCGGGGGACCAAGAGACCCAGTACTTC.